The clone carrying this TCR beta chain showed up just a few times. Assay used: immunoSEQ multiplex PCR; TCRdb lists only in-frame clones, some missing. This table has fewer than 45,000 clones, roughly nine tenths appearing once. This specimen comes from a study of T cell changes during pregnancy in multiple sclerosis. Trimming cost V 2 bases and J 4 bases, with 11 bases left between them. The V gene's germline CDR1 is MNHNS and CDR2 SASEGT. The CDR3 runs to 14 residues. The chain is built from TRBV6-1 and TRBJ1-1, with a tentative D call TRBD1 (5 bases). The input for sequencing was CD4+ T cells from peripheral blood mononuclear cells, taken in the first trimester of pregnancy. The source is a female donor with multiple sclerosis, enrolled in a pregnancy study. The CDR3 sequence: CASSERQGSTEAFF. CDR3 bases: TGTGCCAGCAGTGAACGGCAGGGTAGCACTGAAGCTTTCTTT.